Listed below are T cell receptor beta chains from one sample, sequenced in a study of shared clonotypes between healthy human individuals. Libraries were prepared by immunoSEQ multiplex PCR; TCRdb keeps only in-frame clonotypes and omits some of them. The sample shows 2,500,000 or so clones, just under 95% of them seen only once. The sample was naive CD4+ T cells from PBMCs. The receptors come from a man aged 18 to 30 in good health. Some clones in this sample may be carry-over from other donors' samples. Both conserved end residues are part of each CDR3. D genes are given only for firm matches. The size entry is marked missing in some rows and otherwise reads once, few, many or a size class.

clone_size	v_call	d_call	j_call	cdr3_nt	cdr3_aa
.	TRBV7-2	.	TRBJ1-2	TGTGCCAGCAGCGCCGGGGTGGGATATGGCTACACCTTC	CASSAGVGYGYTF
.	TRBV2	TRBD1	TRBJ2-7	TGTGCCAGCAGCGATGACAGGGCAATATCCTACGAGCAGTACTTC	CASSDDRAISYEQYF
.	TRBV10-1	.	TRBJ1-1	TGCGCCACCTCCCTGCAAATGGACACTGAAGCTTTCTTT	CATSLQMDTEAFF
.	TRBV7-9	TRBD1	TRBJ2-1	TGTGCCAGCAGCTCAGGGACAGGTGGTCGAGGGGGGTACAATGAGCAGTTCTTC	CASSSGTGGRGGYNEQFF
.	TRBV10-3	.	TRBJ2-1	TGTGCCATCAGTGAGTCGCAGGGGTTTACCTACAATGAGCAGTTCTTC	CAISESQGFTYNEQFF
.	TRBV27	.	TRBJ1-1	TGTGCCAGCAACCCATGGGGGCTGGGGGACACTGAAGCTTTCTTT	CASNPWGLGDTEAFF
.	TRBV6-5	.	TRBJ2-1	TGTGCCAGCAGCCCTGACTCAAACGGGGATGAGCAGTTCTTC	CASSPDSNGDEQFF
.	TRBV9	.	TRBJ2-2	TGTGCCAGCTCTCCGGCGTTAAACACCGGGGAGCTGTTTTTT	CASSPALNTGELFF
few	TRBV4-1	.	TRBJ1-2	TGCGCCAGCAGCCAAAACACTATCGCTGGCTACACCTTC	CASSQNTIAGYTF
.	TRBV19	TRBD2	TRBJ2-2	TGTGCCAGTAGTTTCCCGGGACTAGCAAACACCGGGGAGCTGTTTTTT	CASSFPGLANTGELFF
.	TRBV15	TRBD1	TRBJ2-7	TGTGCCACCAGCGCTCGACAGGGTACCGAGCAGTACTTC	CATSARQGTEQYF
.	TRBV28	TRBD1	TRBJ2-3	TGTGCCAGCAGTATCCAGGGGGCCGGGCCGTATTTT	CASSIQGAGPYF
few	TRBV11-2	.	TRBJ1-1	TGTGCCAGCAGCTTAGAGGGGGTGGGGACTGAAGCTTTCTTT	CASSLEGVGTEAFF
.	TRBV28	TRBD1	TRBJ1-2	TGTGCCAGCAGTTTACCCGCAGGGGGTGACTATGGCTACACCTTC	CASSLPAGGDYGYTF
.	TRBV7-2	.	TRBJ2-4	TGTGCCAGCAGCTTAGTCGCTGGGACCATAGCTAAAAACATTCAGTACTTC	CASSLVAGTIAKNIQYF
.	TRBV7-6	.	TRBJ1-2	TGTGCCAGCAGCTTACCTTCGGGAGCCGGTGGCTACACCTTC	CASSLPSGAGGYTF
once	TRBV6-1	TRBD2	TRBJ2-1	TGTGCCACAAAAGCACAGGTAGCGGGAGGCAATGAGCAGTTCTTC	CATKAQVAGGNEQFF
.	TRBV7-2	TRBD2	TRBJ2-7	TGTGCCAGCTCCCCGACTAGCGGGTCCTACGAGCAGTACTTC	CASSPTSGSYEQYF
once	TRBV5-6	TRBD1	TRBJ2-4	TGTGCCAGCAGCTCGACCGGACAGGGAGCCATTCAGTACTTC	CASSSTGQGAIQYF
.	TRBV6-5	TRBD1	TRBJ1-5	TGTGCCAGCAGTTACGGGGACAGAAATCAGCCCCAGCATTTT	CASSYGDRNQPQHF
.	TRBV28	.	TRBJ1-2	TGTGCCAGCAGTTTCGACATTACTAACTATGGCTACACCTTC	CASSFDITNYGYTF
.	TRBV6-5	TRBD1	TRBJ2-7	TGTGCCAGCAGTCACCGGACAGGGTCCTACGAGCAGTACTTC	CASSHRTGSYEQYF
.	TRBV27	TRBD2	TRBJ2-3	TGTGCCAGCAGTCGACCCCGACTAGCGGGAGGAGATACGCAGTATTTT	CASSRPRLAGGDTQYF
.	TRBV10-3	.	TRBJ2-2	TGTGCCATCAGTGAGTTGGGGCACGACGCCGGGGAGCTGTTTTTT	CAISELGHDAGELFF
.	TRBV28	TRBD2	TRBJ2-1	TGTGCCAGCGGGTCCCTGGCGGGAGGGGGCTCCTACAATGAGCAGTTCTTC	CASGSLAGGGSYNEQFF
.	TRBV18	.	TRBJ2-5	TGTGCCAGCTCACCCCCCTCGGTTTGGGCCCAGTACTTC	CASSPPSVWAQYF
.	TRBV7-8	TRBD1	TRBJ1-5	TGTGCCAGCAGCTCCTTACTCGCTCGGACAGGCGGAAATCAGCCCCAGCATTTT	CASSSLLARTGGNQPQHF
.	TRBV14	TRBD1	TRBJ2-7	TGTGCCAGCAGACGGACAGGGGTTTTCTACGAGCAGTACTTC	CASRRTGVFYEQYF
.	TRBV7-2	TRBD1	TRBJ2-7	TGTGCCAGCCGGGACAGGGCTTCCTACGAGCAGTACTTC	CASRDRASYEQYF
.	TRBV4-2	.	TRBJ2-4	TGTGCCAGCAGCCCCCCCTCAAACATTCAGTACTTC	CASSPPSNIQYF
few	TRBV5-1	.	TRBJ2-1	TGCGCCAGCAGCTTGGCCCCGGGGAGCTCCTACAATGAGCAGTTCTTC	CASSLAPGSSYNEQFF
.	TRBV28	.	TRBJ1-2	TGTGCCAGCAGTTCCTCCTCCGGGGGCAGGGCTTCAACCTATGGCTACACCTTC	CASSSSSGGRASTYGYTF
.	TRBV18	.	TRBJ1-3	TGTGCCAGCTCACCACAGGGCCCTGGAAACACCATATATTTT	CASSPQGPGNTIYF
.	TRBV10-3	TRBD2	TRBJ2-2	TGTGCCATCAGGGAAGCTAGCGGGAGGGACACCGGGGAGCTGTTTTTT	CAIREASGRDTGELFF
.	TRBV4-1	.	TRBJ2-6	TGCGCCAGCAGCCAAGGTAGCAGCTCTGGGGCCAACGTCCTGACTTTC	CASSQGSSSGANVLTF
once	TRBV11-2	.	TRBJ2-5	TGTGCCAGCAGAATAGGGCCGGACCAAGAGACCCAGTACTTC	CASRIGPDQETQYF
.	TRBV28	TRBD2	TRBJ2-7	TGTGCCAGCAGTCCTCCTAGCGGGATGAAAGAGCAGTACTTC	CASSPPSGMKEQYF
.	TRBV19	.	TRBJ1-5	TGTGCCAGTCGCCGGGACGTCGGGAGCCCTAGCAATCAGCCCCAGCATTTT	CASRRDVGSPSNQPQHF
.	TRBV28	.	TRBJ1-2	TGTGCCAGCAGCCTCCCGCAGGCGGGCTACACCTTC	CASSLPQAGYTF
.	TRBV9	TRBD2	TRBJ2-1	TGTGCCAGCAGCGTAGTCGGGGGAGGGCTCAATGAGCAGTTCTTC	CASSVVGGGLNEQFF
.	TRBV28	.	TRBJ2-5	TGTGCCAGCAGTTGGGTGGCCCAAGAGACCCAGTACTTC	CASSWVAQETQYF
.	TRBV5-1	TRBD1	TRBJ1-2	TGCGCCAGCAGCCTCGGGACAGGGGGAAACTATGGCTACACCTTC	CASSLGTGGNYGYTF
.	TRBV7-8	.	TRBJ1-3	TGTGCCAGCAGGACGGGGACTGGAAACACCATATATTTT	CASRTGTGNTIYF
.	TRBV4-1	TRBD1	TRBJ2-1	TGCGCCAGCAGATCACAGGGGACCTACAATGAGCAGTTCTTC	CASRSQGTYNEQFF
once	TRBV28	TRBD2	TRBJ2-1	TGTGCCAGCAGTTTCGGGGGGACTAGCGGGAGTCAAAGGTACAATGAGCAGTTCTTC	CASSFGGTSGSQRYNEQFF
once	TRBV6-1	.	TRBJ2-7	TGTGCCAGCGGGTCTGTCGGGAACTCCTACGAGCAGTACTTC	CASGSVGNSYEQYF
once	TRBV2	.	TRBJ2-5	TGTGCCAGCAGTCGGGGCCAGGAGACCCAGTACTTC	CASSRGQETQYF
.	TRBV5-1	TRBD1	TRBJ1-5	TGCGCCAGCAGCCCGGGACAGGGAGACAATCAGCCCCAGCATTTT	CASSPGQGDNQPQHF
once	TRBV2	.	TRBJ1-1	TGTGCCAGCAGTGTATCGCCCCCCCGGGCGGGAAGGGGCACTGAAGCTTTCTTT	CASSVSPPRAGRGTEAFF
.	TRBV19	TRBD1	TRBJ2-6	TGTGCCAGTAGACAGGGGAGCTTTGTTACTGGGGCCAACGTCCTGACTTTC	CASRQGSFVTGANVLTF
.	TRBV5-1	.	TRBJ1-4	TGCGCCAGCAGCTTAATCCCGTCGGTAACTAATGAAAAACTGTTTTTT	CASSLIPSVTNEKLFF
.	TRBV29-1	.	TRBJ2-3	TGCAGCGTTGAACTCGGGCGGCGCCTCACAGATACGCAGTATTTT	CSVELGRRLTDTQYF
.	TRBV7-2	TRBD1	TRBJ1-5	TGTGCCAGCAGCTTGGGACAGCCTAATCAGCCCCAGCATTTT	CASSLGQPNQPQHF
.	TRBV18	.	TRBJ2-1	TGTGCCAGCTCACCACCGGGGTCCTACAATGAGCAGTTCTTC	CASSPPGSYNEQFF
once	TRBV5-1	.	TRBJ1-3	TGCGCCAGCAGCTTGGTCGGAGGTGGAAACACCATATATTTT	CASSLVGGGNTIYF
.	TRBV29-1	TRBD1	TRBJ1-5	TGCAGCGTTCCCGCCGGGACAGGGGATCAGCCCCAGCATTTT	CSVPAGTGDQPQHF
once	TRBV28	TRBD1	TRBJ1-1	TGTGCCAGCAGTCCATTACAGGGGGCGGACACTGAAGCTTTCTTT	CASSPLQGADTEAFF
.	TRBV7-9	.	TRBJ2-7	TGTGCCAGCAGCATCGACATTTACGAGCAGTACTTC	CASSIDIYEQYF
once	TRBV5-5	TRBD2	TRBJ2-7	TGTGCCAGCAGCTTCTTGGCGGGGGGCACCTACGAGCAGTACTTC	CASSFLAGGTYEQYF
.	TRBV19	TRBD2	TRBJ2-3	TGTGCCAGTAGTATGCGGAAGGCTAGCGGGAGTGCAGATACGCAGTATTTT	CASSMRKASGSADTQYF